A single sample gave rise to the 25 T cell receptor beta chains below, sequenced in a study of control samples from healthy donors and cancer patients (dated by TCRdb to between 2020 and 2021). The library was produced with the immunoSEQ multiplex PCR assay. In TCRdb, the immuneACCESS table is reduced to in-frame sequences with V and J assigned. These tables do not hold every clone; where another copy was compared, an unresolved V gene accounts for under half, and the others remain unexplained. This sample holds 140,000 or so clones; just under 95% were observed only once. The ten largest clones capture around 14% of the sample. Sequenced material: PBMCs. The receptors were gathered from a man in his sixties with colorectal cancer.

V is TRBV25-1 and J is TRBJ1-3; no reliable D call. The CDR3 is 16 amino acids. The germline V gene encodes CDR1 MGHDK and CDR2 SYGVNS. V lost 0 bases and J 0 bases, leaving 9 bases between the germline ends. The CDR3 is CASSEYGKSSGNTIYF. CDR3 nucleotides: TGTGCCAGCAGTGAATACGGGAAGAGCTCTGGAAACACCATATATTTT.

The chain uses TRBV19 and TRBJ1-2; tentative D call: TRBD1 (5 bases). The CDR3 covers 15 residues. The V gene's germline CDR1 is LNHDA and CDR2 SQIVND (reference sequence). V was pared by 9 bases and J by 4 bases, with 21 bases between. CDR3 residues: CASRASTLLTYGYTF. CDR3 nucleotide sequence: TGTGCCAGCAGGGCCAGTACGCTGCTTACCTATGGCTACACCTTC.

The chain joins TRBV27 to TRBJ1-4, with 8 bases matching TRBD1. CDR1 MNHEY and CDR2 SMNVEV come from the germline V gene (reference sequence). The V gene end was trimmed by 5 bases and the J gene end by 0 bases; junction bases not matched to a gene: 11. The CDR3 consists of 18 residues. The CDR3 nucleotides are TGTGCCAGCAGTACCCCGGACAGGGTGCCTGCAACTAATGAAAAACTGTTTTTT. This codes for CASSTPDRVPATNEKLFF.

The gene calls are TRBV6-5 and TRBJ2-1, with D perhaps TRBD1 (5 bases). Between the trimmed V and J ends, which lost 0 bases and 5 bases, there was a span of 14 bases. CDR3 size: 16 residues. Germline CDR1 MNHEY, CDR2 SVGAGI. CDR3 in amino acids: CASSYSMTATDNEQFF. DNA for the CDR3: TGTGCCAGCAGTTACTCGATGACAGCTACGGACAATGAGCAGTTCTTC.

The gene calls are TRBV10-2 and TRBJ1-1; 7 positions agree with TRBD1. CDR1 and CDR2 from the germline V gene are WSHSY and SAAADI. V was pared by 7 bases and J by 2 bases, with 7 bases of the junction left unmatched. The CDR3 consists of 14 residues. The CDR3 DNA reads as TGCGCCAGCAAGTATGGGACAGCAAACACTGAAGCTTTCTTT. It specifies CASKYGTANTEAFF.

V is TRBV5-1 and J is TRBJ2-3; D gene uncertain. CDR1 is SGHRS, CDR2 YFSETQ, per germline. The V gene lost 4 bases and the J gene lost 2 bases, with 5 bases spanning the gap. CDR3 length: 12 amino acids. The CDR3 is CASSPDTDTQYF. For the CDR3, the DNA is TGCGCCAGCAGCCCTGACACAGATACGCAGTATTTT.

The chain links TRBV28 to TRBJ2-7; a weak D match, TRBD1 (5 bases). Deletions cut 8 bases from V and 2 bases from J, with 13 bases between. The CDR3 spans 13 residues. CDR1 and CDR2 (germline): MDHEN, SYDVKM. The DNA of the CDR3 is TGTGCCAGCTTCAACAGGCGCCCCTACGAGCAGTACTTC. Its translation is CASFNRRPYEQYF.

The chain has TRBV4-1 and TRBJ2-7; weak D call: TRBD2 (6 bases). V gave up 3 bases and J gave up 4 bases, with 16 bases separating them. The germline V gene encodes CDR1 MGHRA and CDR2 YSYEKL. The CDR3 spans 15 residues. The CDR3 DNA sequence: TGCGCCAGCAGCCACACTGACGCCGCGGGGTACGAGCAGTACTTC. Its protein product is CASSHTDAAGYEQYF.

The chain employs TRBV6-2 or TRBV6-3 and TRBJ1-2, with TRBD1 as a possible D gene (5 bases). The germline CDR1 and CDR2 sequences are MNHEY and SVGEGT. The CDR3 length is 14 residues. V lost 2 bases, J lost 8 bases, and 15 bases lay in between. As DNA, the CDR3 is TGTGCCAGCAGTTACGGCACTTGGGGGTTGGGCTACACCTTC. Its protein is CASSYGTWGLGYTF.

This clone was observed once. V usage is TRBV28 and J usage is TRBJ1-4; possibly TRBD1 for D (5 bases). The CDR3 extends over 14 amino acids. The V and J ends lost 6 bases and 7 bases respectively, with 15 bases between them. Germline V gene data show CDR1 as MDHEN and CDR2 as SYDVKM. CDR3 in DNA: TGTGCCAGCAGACCCCGGGACGAAGGTGAAAAACTGTTTTTT. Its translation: CASRPRDEGEKLFF.

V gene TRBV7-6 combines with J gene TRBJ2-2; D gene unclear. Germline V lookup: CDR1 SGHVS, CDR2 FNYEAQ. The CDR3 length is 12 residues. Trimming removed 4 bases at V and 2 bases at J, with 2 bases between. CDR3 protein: CASSYNTGELFF. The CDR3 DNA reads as TGTGCCAGCAGCTACAACACCGGGGAGCTGTTTTTT.

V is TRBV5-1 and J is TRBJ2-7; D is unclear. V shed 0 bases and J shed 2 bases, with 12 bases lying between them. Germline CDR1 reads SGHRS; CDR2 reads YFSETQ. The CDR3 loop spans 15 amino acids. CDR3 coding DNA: TGCGCCAGCAGCTTGGTGCCAGGAAATACCTACGAGCAGTACTTC. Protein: CASSLVPGNTYEQYF.

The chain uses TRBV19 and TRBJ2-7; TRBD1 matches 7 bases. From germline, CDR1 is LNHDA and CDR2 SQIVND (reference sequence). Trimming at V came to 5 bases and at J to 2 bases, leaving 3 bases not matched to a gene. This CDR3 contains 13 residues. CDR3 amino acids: CASSFGTAYEQYF. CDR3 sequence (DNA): TGTGCCAGTAGTTTCGGGACAGCCTACGAGCAGTACTTC.

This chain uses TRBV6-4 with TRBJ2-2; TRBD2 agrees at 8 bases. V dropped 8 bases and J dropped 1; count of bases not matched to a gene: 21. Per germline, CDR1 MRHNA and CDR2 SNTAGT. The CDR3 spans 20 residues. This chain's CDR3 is CASPEGLWGLGPKNTGELFF. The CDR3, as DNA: TGTGCCAGCCCTGAAGGATTGTGGGGACTAGGACCGAAGAACACCGGGGAGCTGTTTTTT.

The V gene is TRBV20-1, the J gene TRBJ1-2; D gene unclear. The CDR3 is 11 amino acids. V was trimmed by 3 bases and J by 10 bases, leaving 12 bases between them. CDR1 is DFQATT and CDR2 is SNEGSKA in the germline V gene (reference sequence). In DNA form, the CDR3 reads TGCAGTGCTAGGGAAGCAATAGTCTACACCTTC. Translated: CSAREAIVYTF.

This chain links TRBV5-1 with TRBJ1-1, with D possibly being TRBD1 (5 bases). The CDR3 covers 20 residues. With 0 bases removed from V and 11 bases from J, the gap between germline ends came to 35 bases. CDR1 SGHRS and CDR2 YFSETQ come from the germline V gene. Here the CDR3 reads CASSLAGGEPSWLTPGEAFF. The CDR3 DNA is TGCGCCAGCAGCTTGGCTGGGGGGGAACCCTCCTGGCTCACCCCCGGGGAGGCTTTCTTT.

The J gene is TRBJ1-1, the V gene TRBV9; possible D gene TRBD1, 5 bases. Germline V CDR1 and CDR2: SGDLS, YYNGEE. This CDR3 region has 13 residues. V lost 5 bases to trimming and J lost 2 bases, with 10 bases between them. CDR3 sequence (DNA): TGTGCCAGCAGAGGGACGGAAAACACTGAAGCTTTCTTT. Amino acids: CASRGTENTEAFF.

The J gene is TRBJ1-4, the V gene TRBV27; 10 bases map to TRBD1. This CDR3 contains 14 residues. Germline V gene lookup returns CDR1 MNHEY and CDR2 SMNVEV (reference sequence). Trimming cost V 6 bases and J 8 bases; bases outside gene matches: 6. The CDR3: CASSRDRGREKLFF. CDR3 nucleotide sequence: TGTGCCAGCAGCCGGGACAGGGGAAGAGAAAAACTGTTTTTT.

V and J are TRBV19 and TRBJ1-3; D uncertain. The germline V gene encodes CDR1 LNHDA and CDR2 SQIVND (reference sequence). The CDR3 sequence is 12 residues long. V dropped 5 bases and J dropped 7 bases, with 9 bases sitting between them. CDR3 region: CASSLTVNTIYF. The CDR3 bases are TGTGCCAGTAGTTTAACGGTGAACACCATATATTTT. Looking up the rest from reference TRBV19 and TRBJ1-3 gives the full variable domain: DGGITQSPKYLFRKEGQNVTLSCEQNLNHDAMYWYRQDPGQGLRLIYYSQIVNDFQKGDIAEGYSVSREKKESFPLTVTSAQKNPTAFYLCASSLTVNTIYFGEGSWLTVV.

CDR3 loop: CASSLSQTTRPETQYF. The CDR3 coding sequence is TGTGCCAGCAGTTTAAGCCAGACAACCCGTCCAGAGACCCAGTACTTC. The rearrangement uses TRBV27 and TRBJ2-5; no firm D call. This CDR3 spans 16 amino acids. Germline lookup yields CDR1 MNHEY and CDR2 SMNVEV (reference sequence). V lost 2 bases, J lost 4 bases, and 17 bases lay in between.

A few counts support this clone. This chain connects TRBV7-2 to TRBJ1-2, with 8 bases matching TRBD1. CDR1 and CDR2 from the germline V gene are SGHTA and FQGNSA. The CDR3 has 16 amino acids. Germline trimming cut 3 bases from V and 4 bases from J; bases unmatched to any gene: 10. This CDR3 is CASSFFGQGGSYGYTF. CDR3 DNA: TGTGCCAGCAGCTTTTTTGGACAGGGAGGAAGCTATGGCTACACCTTC.

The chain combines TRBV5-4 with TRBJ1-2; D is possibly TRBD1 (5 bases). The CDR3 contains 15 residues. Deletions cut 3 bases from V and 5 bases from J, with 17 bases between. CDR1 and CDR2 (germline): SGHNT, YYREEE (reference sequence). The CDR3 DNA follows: TGTGCCAGCAGCTCGACAGCCGGGACCGCTTATGGCTACACCTTC. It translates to CASSSTAGTAYGYTF.

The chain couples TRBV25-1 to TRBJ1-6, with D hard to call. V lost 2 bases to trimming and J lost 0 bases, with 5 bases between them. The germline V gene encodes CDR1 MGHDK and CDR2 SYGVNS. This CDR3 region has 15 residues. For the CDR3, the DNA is TGTGCCAGCAGTGAAGGCAGCTCCTATAATTCACCCCTCCACTTT. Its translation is CASSEGSSYNSPLHF.

In nucleotides, the CDR3 is TGTGCCAGCAGTGATGTGGGAATGAACACTGAAGCTTTCTTT. Translation: CASSDVGMNTEAFF. The V and J genes are TRBV6-1 and TRBJ1-1; D remains ambiguous. The CDR3 loop spans 14 amino acids. Germline V gives CDR1 MNHNS, CDR2 SASEGT. Trimming stripped 3 bases from V and 0 bases from J, with 8 bases between.

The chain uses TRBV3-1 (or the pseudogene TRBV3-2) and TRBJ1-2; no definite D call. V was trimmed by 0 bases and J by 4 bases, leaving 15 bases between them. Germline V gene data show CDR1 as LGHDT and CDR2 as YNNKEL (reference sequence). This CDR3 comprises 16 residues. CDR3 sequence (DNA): TGTGCCAGCAGCCAAGATCTAGCCGTACCTCGCTATGGCTACACCTTC. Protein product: CASSQDLAVPRYGYTF.